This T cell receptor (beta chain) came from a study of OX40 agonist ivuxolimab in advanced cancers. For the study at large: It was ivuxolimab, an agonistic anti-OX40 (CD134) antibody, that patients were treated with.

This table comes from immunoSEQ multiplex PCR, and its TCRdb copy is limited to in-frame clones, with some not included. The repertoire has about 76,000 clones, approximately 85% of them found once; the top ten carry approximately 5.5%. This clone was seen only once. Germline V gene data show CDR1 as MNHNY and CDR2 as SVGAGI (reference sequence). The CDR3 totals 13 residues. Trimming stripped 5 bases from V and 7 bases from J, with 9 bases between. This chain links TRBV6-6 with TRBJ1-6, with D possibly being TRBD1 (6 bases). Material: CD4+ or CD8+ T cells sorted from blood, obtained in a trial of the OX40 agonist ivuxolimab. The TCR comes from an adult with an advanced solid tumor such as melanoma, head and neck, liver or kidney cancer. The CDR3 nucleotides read TGTGCCAGCAGTGGACAGAAGAATTCACCCCTCCACTTT. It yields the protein CASSGQKNSPLHF.